This TCR beta chain was documented in a study of T cell changes during pregnancy in multiple sclerosis. The data were produced by immunoSEQ multiplex PCR, yet TCRdb's version contains in-frame clones alone and is incomplete. The sample contains 50,000 to 65,000 clones, 90% of which appear only once. Looked up from germline, CDR1 is SNHLY and CDR2 is FYNNEI. Trimming took 5 bases from V and 0 from J, leaving 9 bases between them. This CDR3 is 14 amino acids long. The J gene is TRBJ2-3, the V gene TRBV2, with D perhaps TRBD2 (5 bases). Sequences were derived from peripheral blood, sampled in the first trimester of pregnancy. This receptor was obtained from a female donor in good health, enrolled as a control in a pregnancy study. DNA for the CDR3: TGTGCCAGCAGTCGAGGACTTAGCACAGATACGCAGTATTTT. It codes for CASSRGLSTDTQYF.